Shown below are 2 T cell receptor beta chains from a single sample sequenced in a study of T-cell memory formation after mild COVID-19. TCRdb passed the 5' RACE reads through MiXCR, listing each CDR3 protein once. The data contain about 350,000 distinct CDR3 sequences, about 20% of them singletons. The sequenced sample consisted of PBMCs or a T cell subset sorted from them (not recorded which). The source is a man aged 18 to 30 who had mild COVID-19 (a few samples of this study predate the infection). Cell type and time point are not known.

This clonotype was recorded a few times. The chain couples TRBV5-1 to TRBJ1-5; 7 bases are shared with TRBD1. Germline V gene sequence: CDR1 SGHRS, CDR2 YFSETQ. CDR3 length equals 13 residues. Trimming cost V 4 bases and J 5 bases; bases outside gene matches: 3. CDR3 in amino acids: CASSEGADQPQHF. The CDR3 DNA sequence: TGCGCCAGCAGCGAGGGGGCTGATCAGCCCCAGCATTTT.

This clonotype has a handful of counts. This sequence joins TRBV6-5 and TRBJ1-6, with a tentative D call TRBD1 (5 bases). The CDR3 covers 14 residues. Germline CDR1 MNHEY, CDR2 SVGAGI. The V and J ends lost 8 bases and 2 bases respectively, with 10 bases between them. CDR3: CASSGFTYNSPLHF. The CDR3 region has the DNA TGTGCCAGCTCAGGGTTCACCTATAATTCACCCCTCCACTTT.